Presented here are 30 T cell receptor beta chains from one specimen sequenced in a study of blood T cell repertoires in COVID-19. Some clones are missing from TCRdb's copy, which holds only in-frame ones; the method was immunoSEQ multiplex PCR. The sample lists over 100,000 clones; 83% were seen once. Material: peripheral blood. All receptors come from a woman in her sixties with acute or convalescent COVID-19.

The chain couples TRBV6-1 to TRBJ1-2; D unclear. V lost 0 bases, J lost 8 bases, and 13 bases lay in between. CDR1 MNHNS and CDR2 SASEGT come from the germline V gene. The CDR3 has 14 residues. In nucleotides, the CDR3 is TGTGCCAGCAGTGAAGCGGTGGGAGTGTACGGCTACACCTTC. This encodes CASSEAVGVYGYTF.

The CDR3 bases are TGTGCCACCAGTGACACGGTTAACTATGGCTACACCTTC. This encodes CATSDTVNYGYTF. This chain links TRBV24-1 with TRBJ1-2, with no clear D. Germline V gives CDR1 KGHDR, CDR2 SFDVKD. The CDR3 totals 13 residues. Trimming removed 4 bases at V and 1 base at J, with 6 bases between.

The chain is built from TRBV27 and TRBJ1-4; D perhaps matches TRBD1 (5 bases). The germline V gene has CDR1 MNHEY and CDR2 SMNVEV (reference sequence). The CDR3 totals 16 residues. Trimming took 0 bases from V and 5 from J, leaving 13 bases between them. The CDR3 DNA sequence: TGTGCCAGCAGTTTATCGATCGGGGGAGAGAATGAAAAACTGTTTTTT. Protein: CASSLSIGGENEKLFF.

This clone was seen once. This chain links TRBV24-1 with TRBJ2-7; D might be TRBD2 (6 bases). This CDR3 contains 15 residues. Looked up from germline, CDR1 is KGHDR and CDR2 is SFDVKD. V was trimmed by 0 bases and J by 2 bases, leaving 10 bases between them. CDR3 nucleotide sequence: TGTGCCACCAGTGATTTGAAGGAGGGTACCTACGAGCAGTACTTC. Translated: CATSDLKEGTYEQYF.

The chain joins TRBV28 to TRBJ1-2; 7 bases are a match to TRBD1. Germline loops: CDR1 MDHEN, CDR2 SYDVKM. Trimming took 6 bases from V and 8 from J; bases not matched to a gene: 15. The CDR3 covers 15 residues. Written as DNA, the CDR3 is TGTGCCAGCAGCTTGATACTGACAGGGCTCGACGGCTACACCTTC. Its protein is CASSLILTGLDGYTF.

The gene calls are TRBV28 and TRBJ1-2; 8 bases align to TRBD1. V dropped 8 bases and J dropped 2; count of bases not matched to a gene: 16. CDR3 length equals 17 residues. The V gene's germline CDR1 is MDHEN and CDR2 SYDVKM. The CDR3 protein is CASSLGTGGLTNYGYTF. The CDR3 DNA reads TGTGCCAGCTCCTTAGGGACAGGTGGTCTAACGAACTATGGCTACACCTTC.

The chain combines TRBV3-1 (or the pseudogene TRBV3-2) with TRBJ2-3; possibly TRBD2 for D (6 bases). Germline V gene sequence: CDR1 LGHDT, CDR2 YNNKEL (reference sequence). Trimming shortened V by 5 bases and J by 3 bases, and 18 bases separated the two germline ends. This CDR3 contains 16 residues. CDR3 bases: TGTGCCAGCAGCTCTACTTCGGGAGCTTATACAGATACGCAGTATTTT. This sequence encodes CASSSTSGAYTDTQYF.

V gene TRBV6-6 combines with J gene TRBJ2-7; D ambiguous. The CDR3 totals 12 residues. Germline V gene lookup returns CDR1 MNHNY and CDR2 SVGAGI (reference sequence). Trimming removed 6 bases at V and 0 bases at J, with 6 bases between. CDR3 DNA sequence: TGTGCCAGCAGCCTGAGCTCCTACGAGCAGTACTTC. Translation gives CASSLSSYEQYF.

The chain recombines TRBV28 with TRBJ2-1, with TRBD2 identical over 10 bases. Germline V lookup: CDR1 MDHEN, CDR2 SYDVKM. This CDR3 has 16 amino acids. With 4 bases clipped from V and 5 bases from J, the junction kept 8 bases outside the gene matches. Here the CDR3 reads CASSSPSGSYNNEQFF. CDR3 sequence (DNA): TGTGCCAGCAGTTCCCCTAGCGGGAGTTACAACAATGAGCAGTTCTTC.

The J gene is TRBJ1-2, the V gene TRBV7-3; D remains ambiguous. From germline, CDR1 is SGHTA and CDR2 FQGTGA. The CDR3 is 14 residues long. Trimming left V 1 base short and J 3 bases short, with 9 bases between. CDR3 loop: CASSLMGGDYGYTF. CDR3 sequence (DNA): TGTGCCAGCAGCTTAATGGGAGGCGACTATGGCTACACCTTC.

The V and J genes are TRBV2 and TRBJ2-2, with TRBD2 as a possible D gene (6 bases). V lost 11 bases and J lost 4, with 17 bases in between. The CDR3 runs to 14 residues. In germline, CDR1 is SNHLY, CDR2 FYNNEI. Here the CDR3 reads CAGSGGAFTGELFF. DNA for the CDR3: TGTGCCGGCTCCGGGGGTGCGTTCACCGGGGAGCTGTTTTTT. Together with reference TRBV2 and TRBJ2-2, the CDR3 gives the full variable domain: EPEVTQTPSHQVTQMGQEVILRCVPISNHLYFYWYRQILGQKVEFLVSFYNNEISEKSEIFDDQFSVERPDGSNFTLKIRSTKLEDSAMYFCAGSGGAFTGELFFGEGSRLTVL.

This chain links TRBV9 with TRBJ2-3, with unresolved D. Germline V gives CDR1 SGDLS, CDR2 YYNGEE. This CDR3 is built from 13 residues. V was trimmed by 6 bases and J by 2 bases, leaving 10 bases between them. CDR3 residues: CASNFLPTDTQYF. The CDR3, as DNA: TGTGCCAGCAATTTTCTACCCACAGATACGCAGTATTTT.

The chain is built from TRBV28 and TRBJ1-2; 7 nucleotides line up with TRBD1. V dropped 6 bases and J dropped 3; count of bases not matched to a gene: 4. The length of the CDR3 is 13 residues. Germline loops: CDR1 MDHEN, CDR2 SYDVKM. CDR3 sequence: CASSPTGDYGYTF. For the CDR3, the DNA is TGTGCCAGCAGCCCTACAGGGGACTATGGCTACACCTTC.

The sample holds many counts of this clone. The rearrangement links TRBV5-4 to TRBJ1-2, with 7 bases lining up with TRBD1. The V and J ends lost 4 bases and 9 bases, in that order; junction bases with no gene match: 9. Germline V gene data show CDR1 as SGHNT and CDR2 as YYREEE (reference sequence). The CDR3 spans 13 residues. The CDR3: CASSPGTEISYTF. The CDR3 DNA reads TGTGCCAGCAGCCCGGGGACAGAAATAAGCTACACCTTC.

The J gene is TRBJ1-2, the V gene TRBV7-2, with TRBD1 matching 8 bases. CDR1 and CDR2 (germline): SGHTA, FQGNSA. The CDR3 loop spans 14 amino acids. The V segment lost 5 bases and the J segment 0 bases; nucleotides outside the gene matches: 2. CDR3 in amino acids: CASSPRGPNYGYTF. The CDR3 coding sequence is TGTGCCAGCAGCCCCAGGGGGCCTAACTATGGCTACACCTTC.

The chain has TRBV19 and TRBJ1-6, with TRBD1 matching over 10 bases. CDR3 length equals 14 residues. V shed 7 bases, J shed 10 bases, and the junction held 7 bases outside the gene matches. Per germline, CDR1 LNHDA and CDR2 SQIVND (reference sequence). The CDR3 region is CASKTGTGESPLHF. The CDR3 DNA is TGTGCCAGTAAGACTGGGACAGGGGAATCACCCCTCCACTTT.

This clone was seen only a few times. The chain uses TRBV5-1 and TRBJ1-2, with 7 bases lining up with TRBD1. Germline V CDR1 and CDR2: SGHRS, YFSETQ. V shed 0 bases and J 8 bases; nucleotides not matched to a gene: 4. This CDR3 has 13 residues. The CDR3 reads CASSLGDSGGYTF. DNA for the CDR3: TGCGCCAGCAGCTTGGGGGACAGCGGGGGCTACACCTTC.

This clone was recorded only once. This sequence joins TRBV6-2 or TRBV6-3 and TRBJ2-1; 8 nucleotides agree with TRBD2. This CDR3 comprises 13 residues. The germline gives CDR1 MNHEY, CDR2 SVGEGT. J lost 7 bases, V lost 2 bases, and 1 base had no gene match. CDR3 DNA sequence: TGTGCCAGCAGTTACGGGACTAGGAATGAGCAGTTCTTC. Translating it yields CASSYGTRNEQFF.

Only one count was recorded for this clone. CDR3 bases: TGTGCCAGCAGGGACAGGGGGAACCAGCCCCAGCATTTT. Translated: CASRDRGNQPQHF. This chain links TRBV6-5 with TRBJ1-5, with 10 bases identical to TRBD1. Trimming cost V 6 bases and J 7 bases; bases outside gene matches: 3. The CDR3 extends over 13 amino acids. The V gene's germline CDR1 is MNHEY and CDR2 SVGAGI.

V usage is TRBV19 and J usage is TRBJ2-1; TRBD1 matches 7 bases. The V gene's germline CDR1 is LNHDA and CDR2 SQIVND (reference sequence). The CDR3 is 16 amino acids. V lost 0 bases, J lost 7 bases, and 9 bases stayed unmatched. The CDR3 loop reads CASSIERGPGRNEQFF. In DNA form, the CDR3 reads TGTGCCAGTAGTATAGAGAGGGGGCCAGGACGAAATGAGCAGTTCTTC.

The DNA for the CDR3 is TGCGCCAGCAGCCAAGGGTCGGGACTAAAAAACAATGAGCAGTTCTTC. Encoded protein: CASSQGSGLKNNEQFF. This rearrangement joins TRBV4-1 to TRBJ2-1, with 7 bases lining up with TRBD2. The CDR3 totals 16 residues. Trimming took 1 base from V and 5 from J; bases not matched to a gene: 8. Per germline, CDR1 MGHRA and CDR2 YSYEKL.

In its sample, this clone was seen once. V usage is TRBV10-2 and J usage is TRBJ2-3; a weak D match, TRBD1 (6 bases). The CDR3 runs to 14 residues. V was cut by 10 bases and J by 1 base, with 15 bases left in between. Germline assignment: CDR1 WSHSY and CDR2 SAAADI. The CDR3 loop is CATGPAGGTDTQYF. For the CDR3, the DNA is TGCGCCACCGGGCCTGCAGGGGGCACAGATACGCAGTATTTT.

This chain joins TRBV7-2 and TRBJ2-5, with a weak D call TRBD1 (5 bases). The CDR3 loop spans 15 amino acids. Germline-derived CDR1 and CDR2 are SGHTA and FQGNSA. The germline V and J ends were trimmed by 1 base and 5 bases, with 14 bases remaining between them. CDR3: CASSLGLQARETQYF. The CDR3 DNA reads TGTGCCAGCAGCTTAGGCCTACAGGCTAGGGAGACCCAGTACTTC.

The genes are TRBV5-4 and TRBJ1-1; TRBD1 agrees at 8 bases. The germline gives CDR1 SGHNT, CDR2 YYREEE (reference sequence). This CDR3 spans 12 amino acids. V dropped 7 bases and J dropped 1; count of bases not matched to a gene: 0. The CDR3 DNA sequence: TGTGCCAGCGGACAGGGGAACACTGAAGCTTTCTTT. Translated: CASGQGNTEAFF.

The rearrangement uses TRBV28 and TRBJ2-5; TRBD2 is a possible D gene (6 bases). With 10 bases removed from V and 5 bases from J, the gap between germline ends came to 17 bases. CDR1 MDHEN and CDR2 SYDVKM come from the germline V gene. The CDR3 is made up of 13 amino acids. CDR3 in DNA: TGTGCCACCAGGAGGGATGGGGTGGAGACCCAGTACTTC. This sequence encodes CATRRDGVETQYF.

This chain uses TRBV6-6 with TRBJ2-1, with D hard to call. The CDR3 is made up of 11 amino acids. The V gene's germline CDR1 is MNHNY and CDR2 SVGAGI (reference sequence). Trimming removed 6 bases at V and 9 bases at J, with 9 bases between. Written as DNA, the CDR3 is TGTGCCAGCAGCCCCGGCGGTGAGCAGTTCTTC. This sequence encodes CASSPGGEQFF.

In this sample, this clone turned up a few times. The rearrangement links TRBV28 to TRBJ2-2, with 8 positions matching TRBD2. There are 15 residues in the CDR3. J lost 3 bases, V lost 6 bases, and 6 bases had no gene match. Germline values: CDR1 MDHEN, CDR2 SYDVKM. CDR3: CASRPGGGDTGELFF. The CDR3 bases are TGTGCCAGCAGGCCGGGAGGGGGGGACACCGGGGAGCTGTTTTTT. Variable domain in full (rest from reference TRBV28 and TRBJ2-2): DVKVTQSSRYLVKRTGEKVFLECVQDMDHENMFWYRQDPGLGLRLIYFSYDVKMKEKGDIPEGYSVSREKKERFSLILESASTNQTSMYLCASRPGGGDTGELFFGEGSRLTVL.

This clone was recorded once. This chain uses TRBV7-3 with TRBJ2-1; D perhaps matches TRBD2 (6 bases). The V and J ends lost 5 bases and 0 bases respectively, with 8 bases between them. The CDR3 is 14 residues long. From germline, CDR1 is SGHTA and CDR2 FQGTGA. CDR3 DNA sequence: TGTGCCAGCAGCACCGGGAGCTCCTACAATGAGCAGTTCTTC. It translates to CASSTGSSYNEQFF.

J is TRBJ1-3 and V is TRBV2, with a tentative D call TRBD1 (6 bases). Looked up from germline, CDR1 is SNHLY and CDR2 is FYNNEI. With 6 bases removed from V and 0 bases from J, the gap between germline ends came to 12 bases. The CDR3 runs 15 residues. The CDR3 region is CASSADSRSGNTIYF. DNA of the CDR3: TGTGCCAGCAGCGCGGACAGCCGCTCTGGAAACACCATATATTTT.

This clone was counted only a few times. The CDR3: CASSQEQASGNTIYF. The CDR3, as DNA: TGTGCCAGCAGCCAAGAGCAAGCCTCTGGAAACACCATATATTTT. The rearrangement uses TRBV14 and TRBJ1-3, with unresolved D. The CDR3 runs to 15 residues. The ends were cut back, 0 bases at V and 0 bases at J, with 6 bases in the middle. Germline V gene data show CDR1 as SGHDN and CDR2 as FVKESK.